This note documents a single T cell receptor (beta chain) sequence. Its antigen is undetermined. Trimming stripped 0 bases from V and 6 bases from J, with 10 bases between. CDR3 length: 14 residues. Germline lookup yields CDR1 MGHRA and CDR2 YSYEKL. The data were taken from a study of human versus mouse CDR3 diversity and MHC coevolution. Data came from immunoSEQ multiplex PCR; TCRdb stores just in-frame clones and leaves some out. The profile covers about 83,000 clones, with around 90% appearing a single time and about 0.14% taken by the ten largest. Naive CD4 T cells, CD45RO-negative and CD62L-positive, were flow-sorted from PBMCs. General observations from the study: Clonal inequality was lowest in most of the three human donors. About 6 MHC II alleles selected the human T cells.

The V and J genes are TRBV4-1 and TRBJ2-3, with a tentative D call TRBD2 (6 bases). Input material: naive CD4+ T cells from blood. Subset here: CD45RO-negative CD62L-positive naive CD4 T cells. The sequence derives from a person aged 30 to 70 in good health. CDR3 nucleotide sequence: TGCGCCAGCAGCCAAGATATCCGGGAGGATACGCAGTATTTT. Protein product: CASSQDIREDTQYF.